What follows describes a single T cell receptor beta chain. Its specificity is unknown. This sample is part of a study of shared clonotypes between healthy human individuals. Study-wide points: Between a handful of donors, naive CD4 clonotypes were shared at a level of approximately 5%.

Only in-frame clones appear in the TCRdb table, and some are missing; sequencing was by immunoSEQ multiplex PCR. The sample gives around 1.4 million clones, roughly 98.5% of which show up once; 0.36% is in the top ten. Germline CDR1 SGHRS, CDR2 YFSETQ. V lost 4 bases to trimming and J lost 4 bases, with 14 bases between them. There are 14 residues in the CDR3. V is TRBV5-1 and J is TRBJ1-2; D is possibly TRBD1 (6 bases). The sequenced sample was naive CD4+ T cells sorted from blood. Stated subset: CD45RA+ positively selected. The source of this sequence is a man aged 25 to 45 in good health. The CDR3 is CASSVGQISYGYTF. The DNA for the CDR3 is TGCGCCAGCAGCGTAGGACAGATTTCCTATGGCTACACCTTC.